These 13 T cell receptor beta chains were sequenced from one sample in a study of naive and memory T cell subsets. Both TRBC1 and TRBC2 were covered by a beta constant-region primer of two equimolar oligonucleotides. TCRdb used MiXCR to reprocess the UMI-ligation and nested PCR reads, holding one entry per CDR3 protein. The data contain some 100,000 distinct CDR3 sequences, roughly 7% of them seen just once; the ten biggest clones take up about 1.6%. Sequenced sample: central memory CD4+ T cells from blood. These receptor sequences come from a human donor in good health.

The rearrangement uses TRBV5-1 and TRBJ2-3; D remains unclear. Trimming removed 4 bases from V and 2 bases from J, with 5 bases in between. CDR3 size: 12 residues. The germline V gene has CDR1 SGHRS and CDR2 YFSETQ. Here the CDR3 reads CASSTNTDTQYF. CDR3 sequence (DNA): TGCGCCAGCAGCACAAACACAGATACGCAGTATTTT.

This clonotype was counted between two and nine times. The chain uses TRBV2 and TRBJ2-7; the D is unclear. This CDR3 region has 13 residues. V was pared by 5 bases and J by 2 bases, with 10 bases between. CDR1 and CDR2 from the germline V gene are SNHLY and FYNNEI. CDR3 nucleotide sequence: TGTGCCAGCAGTCACCAGTCTGCCTACGAGCAGTACTTC. This encodes CASSHQSAYEQYF.

This clonotype was seen a handful of times. V gene TRBV30 combines with J gene TRBJ2-3; D possibly uses TRBD1 or TRBD2 (6 bases each). V lost 3 bases and J lost 2, with 18 bases in between. Looked up from germline, CDR1 is GTSNPN and CDR2 is SVGIG (reference sequence). The CDR3 consists of 16 residues. CDR3 amino acids: CAWSAARPGATDTQYF. DNA of the CDR3: TGTGCCTGGAGCGCCGCCCGCCCGGGGGCCACAGATACGCAGTATTTT.

This clonotype occurred many times. This rearrangement joins TRBV5-6 to TRBJ1-1, with D unclear. This CDR3 has 14 amino acids. V was cut by 4 bases and J by 8 bases, with 18 bases left in between. CDR1 is SGHDT and CDR2 is YYEEEE in the germline V gene. The CDR3 reads CASSLESQEGEAFF. The CDR3 nucleotides are TGTGCCAGCAGCCTAGAATCTCAGGAGGGAGAAGCTTTCTTT.

This clonotype was detected many times. The rearrangement joins TRBV7-9 to TRBJ2-5, with D hard to call. V lost 1 base and J lost 4, with 4 bases in between. The CDR3 is 12 residues long. CDR1 is SEHNR, CDR2 FQNEAQ, per germline (reference sequence). The CDR3 loop is CASSLVPETQYF. The DNA for the CDR3 is TGTGCCAGCAGCTTAGTCCCAGAGACCCAGTACTTC.

This clonotype was seen a few times. The V gene is TRBV2, the J gene TRBJ1-5; D uncertain. Trimming took off 8 bases at V and 2 bases at J, with 19 bases between the two ends. Germline V gene sequence: CDR1 SNHLY, CDR2 FYNNEI. The CDR3 is 16 amino acids. CDR3 bases: TGTGCCAGCGGGAGTTACTCCGCTGGAGGCAATCAGCCCCAGCATTTT. Its protein product is CASGSYSAGGNQPQHF.

This clonotype showed up just a few times. The chain carries TRBV6-1 and TRBJ2-3, with D unresolved. The germline V gene has CDR1 MNHNS and CDR2 SASEGT. Trimming stripped 4 bases from V and 2 bases from J, with 10 bases between. The CDR3 is made up of 14 amino acids. CDR3 DNA sequence: TGTGCCAGCAGTGGAGCAATCGTCACAGATACGCAGTATTTT. Translated: CASSGAIVTDTQYF.

This clonotype was counted ten times or more. This chain links TRBV5-4 with TRBJ2-2, with TRBD1 as a possible D gene (6 bases). V lost 4 bases to trimming and J lost 7 bases, with 14 bases between them. The CDR3 length is 14 residues. CDR1 is SGHNT, CDR2 YYREEE, per germline (reference sequence). CDR3 in amino acids: CASSRDISSGELFF. Here the CDR3 DNA reads TGTGCCAGCAGCCGGGACATTTCGAGCGGGGAGCTGTTTTTT.

This clonotype has ten or more counts. This chain connects TRBV9 to TRBJ1-1, with 9 bases fitting TRBD1. This CDR3 is 17 amino acids long. V was clipped by 3 bases and J by 3 bases; unmatched bases: 12. Germline assignment: CDR1 SGDLS and CDR2 YYNGEE. The CDR3 DNA follows: TGTGCCAGCAGCGGAAGTCTAGGACAGGGGTTGGACACTGAAGCTTTCTTT. Translating it yields CASSGSLGQGLDTEAFF.

J is TRBJ1-5 and V is TRBV18, with a weak D call TRBD1 (6 bases). The length of the CDR3 is 12 residues. V was cut by 3 bases and J by 11 bases, with 11 bases left in between. Germline CDR1 and CDR2: KGHSH and LQKENI. The CDR3 protein is CASSPDSSAQHF. CDR3 sequence (DNA): TGTGCCAGCTCACCGGACAGTTCGGCCCAGCATTTT.

This clonotype showed up many times. V and J are TRBV18 and TRBJ1-1; tentative D call: TRBD1 (5 bases). CDR1 and CDR2 from the germline V gene are KGHSH and LQKENI. Trimming removed 1 base at V and 1 base at J, with 16 bases between. This CDR3 spans 17 amino acids. The CDR3 loop is CASSPRVPAGKNTEAFF. As DNA, the CDR3 is TGTGCCAGCTCACCACGGGTCCCGGCAGGGAAGAACACTGAAGCTTTCTTT.

This chain joins TRBV7-2 and TRBJ2-3; 8 bases are a match to TRBD2. CDR1 is SGHTA and CDR2 is FQGNSA in the germline V gene. Trimming cost V 10 bases and J 8 bases; bases outside gene matches: 20. The CDR3 is made up of 16 amino acids. The CDR3 sequence is CATRPQGLAREGTQYF. CDR3 DNA: TGTGCCACCCGCCCCCAAGGACTAGCTAGGGAGGGTACGCAGTATTTT.

This clonotype was counted only a few times. The chain couples TRBV29-1 to TRBJ1-1, with D tentatively TRBD1 (5 bases). Germline assignment: CDR1 SQVTM and CDR2 ANQGSEA. CDR3 length: 15 residues. The ends were cut back, 4 bases at V and 0 bases at J, with 15 bases in the middle. The CDR3 DNA reads as TGCAGCGTTGGCGGCCGAGGGACCATGAACACTGAAGCTTTCTTT. Protein: CSVGGRGTMNTEAFF.